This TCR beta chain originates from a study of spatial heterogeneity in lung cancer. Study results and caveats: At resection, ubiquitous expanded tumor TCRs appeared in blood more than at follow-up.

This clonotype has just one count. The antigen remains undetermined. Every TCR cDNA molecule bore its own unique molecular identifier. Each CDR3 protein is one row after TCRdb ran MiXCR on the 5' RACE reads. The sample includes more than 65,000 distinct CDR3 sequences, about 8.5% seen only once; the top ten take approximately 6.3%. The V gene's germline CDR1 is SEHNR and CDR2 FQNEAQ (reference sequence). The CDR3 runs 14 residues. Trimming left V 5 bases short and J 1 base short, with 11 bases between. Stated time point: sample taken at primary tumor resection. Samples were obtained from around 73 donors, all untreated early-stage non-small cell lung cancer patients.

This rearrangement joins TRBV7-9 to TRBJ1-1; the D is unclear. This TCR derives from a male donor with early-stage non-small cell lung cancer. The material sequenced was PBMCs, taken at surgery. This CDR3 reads CASSPNGRNTEAFF. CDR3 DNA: TGTGCCAGCAGCCCCAACGGCCGGAACACTGAAGCTTTCTTT.